Below, 12 T cell receptor beta chains from the same sample are listed, as sequenced in a study of identical twins. TCRdb processed the 5' RACE reads anew with MiXCR; each CDR3 protein has one entry. The table has approximately 230,000 distinct CDR3 sequences, around 15% seen once. The sequencing input was memory (CD45RO+) T cells sorted from blood. These receptor sequences come from a woman aged 18-29 years in good health.

This clonotype was recorded a few times. The V gene is TRBV6-1, the J gene TRBJ2-1; 7 bases fit TRBD1. This CDR3 comprises 14 residues. The germline CDR1 and CDR2 sequences are MNHNS and SASEGT. V shed 8 bases and J 5 bases; nucleotides not matched to a gene: 9. In DNA form, the CDR3 reads TGTGCCAGCGGCTGGACAGGACCCGACAATGAGCAGTTCTTC. Translated, it gives CASGWTGPDNEQFF.

This chain links TRBV4-1 with TRBJ2-7; D remains unclear. V was clipped by 3 bases and J by 3 bases, with 15 bases between them. From germline, CDR1 is MGHRA and CDR2 YSYEKL. The length of the CDR3 is 15 residues. CDR3 sequence reads: CASSQATPGHYEQYF. In nucleotides, the CDR3 is TGCGCCAGCAGCCAGGCCACGCCTGGGCACTACGAGCAGTACTTC.

This clonotype has ten or more counts. The chain recombines TRBV5-1 with TRBJ2-1; possible D gene TRBD2, 6 bases. The CDR3 is 15 residues long. Germline V CDR1 and CDR2: SGHRS, YFSETQ. Trimming stripped 0 bases from V and 6 bases from J, with 13 bases between. The CDR3 loop is CASSLEYRDSNEQFF. The CDR3 DNA is TGCGCCAGCAGCTTGGAGTACCGGGACTCCAATGAGCAGTTCTTC.

The rearrangement uses TRBV7-9 and TRBJ2-6; D remains unclear. Germline V gene lookup returns CDR1 SEHNR and CDR2 FQNEAQ (reference sequence). The CDR3 loop spans 16 amino acids. Deletions cut 3 bases from V and 2 bases from J, with 11 bases between. CDR3 loop: CASSFPVGAGANVLTF. CDR3 nucleotide sequence: TGTGCCAGCAGCTTCCCAGTTGGGGCTGGGGCCAACGTCCTGACTTTC.

The sample holds many counts of this clonotype. The chain has TRBV6-1 and TRBJ1-1, with D possibly being TRBD1 (5 bases). V dropped 6 bases and J dropped 0 bases, with 8 bases sitting between them. Germline V CDR1 and CDR2: MNHNS, SASEGT. The CDR3 covers 13 residues. The CDR3 spells CASRWTLNTEAFF. CDR3 bases: TGTGCCAGCAGATGGACACTGAACACTGAAGCTTTCTTT.

This clonotype was detected a few times. This sequence joins TRBV20-1 and TRBJ2-1; TRBD2 matches 12 bases. V shed 3 bases, J shed 5 bases, and the junction held 5 bases outside the gene matches. Per germline, CDR1 DFQATT and CDR2 SNEGSKA (reference sequence). This CDR3 is built from 15 residues. The CDR3 is CSASPRLAGDNEQFF. For the CDR3, the DNA is TGCAGTGCTAGTCCTCGACTAGCGGGGGACAATGAGCAGTTCTTC.

The chain employs TRBV20-1 and TRBJ2-3; no definite D call. CDR1 DFQATT and CDR2 SNEGSKA come from the germline V gene (reference sequence). The ends were cut back, 0 bases at V and 0 bases at J, with 7 bases in the middle. The CDR3 runs 14 residues. The CDR3 sequence: CSARDWSSTDTQYF. CDR3 coding DNA: TGCAGTGCTAGAGATTGGTCTAGCACAGATACGCAGTATTTT.

The chain is built from TRBV12-3 or TRBV12-4 and TRBJ1-1; D gene ambiguous. The CDR3 sequence is 15 residues long. V lost 5 bases, J lost 3 bases, and 16 bases lay in between. The CDR3 loop reads CASSPPYSDYTEAFF. CDR3 nucleotides: TGTGCCAGCAGTCCGCCCTATTCTGATTACACTGAAGCTTTCTTT.

V usage is TRBV19 and J usage is TRBJ2-5; TRBD1 matches at 8 bases. Germline V CDR1 and CDR2: LNHDA, SQIVND (reference sequence). Losses at the gene ends were 3 bases for V and 5 bases for J; bases not matched to a gene: 8. There are 15 residues in the CDR3. The CDR3 bases are TGTGCCAGTAGTATGTCGCAGGGGGCAGGCGAGACCCAGTACTTC. Translated, it gives CASSMSQGAGETQYF.

This sequence joins TRBV6-5 and TRBJ1-2; tentatively, D is TRBD1 (5 bases). Trimming left V 2 bases short and J 0 bases short, with 13 bases between. There are 16 residues in the CDR3. The germline CDR1 and CDR2 sequences are MNHEY and SVGAGI. The CDR3 sequence is CASSYGRGVANYGYTF. The CDR3 coding sequence is TGTGCCAGCAGTTACGGACGGGGGGTAGCTAACTATGGCTACACCTTC.

In this sample, this clonotype turned up many times. The CDR3 loop reads CASSRAPGRENEQYF. The CDR3 DNA reads TGTGCCAGCTCACGCGCCCCGGGGCGCGAAAACGAGCAGTACTTC. This chain uses TRBV18 with TRBJ2-7; either TRBD1 or TRBD2 may supply D (5 bases each). V was shortened by 4 bases and J by 5 bases, with 18 bases between the two germline ends. This CDR3 has 15 amino acids. Looked up from germline, CDR1 is KGHSH and CDR2 is LQKENI.

This clonotype was counted between two and nine times. This sequence joins TRBV7-2 and TRBJ2-3; 10 bases align to TRBD1. Germline-derived CDR1 and CDR2 are SGHTA and FQGNSA. V lost 1 base and J lost 15; bases outside the gene matches: 13. The CDR3 is made up of 15 amino acids. The CDR3 nucleotides are TGTGCCAGCAGCTTAGTGCGAGGAGGGACAGGGGAGGAATATTTT. Residues: CASSLVRGGTGEEYF.